The following is a TCR beta chain sequence with its context. Its target is not known. The data belong to a study of T cells in localized non-small cell lung cancer. Germline CDR1 reads SGHTA; CDR2 reads FQGTGA. V gave up 4 bases and J gave up 5 bases, with 14 bases separating them. The CDR3 sequence is 14 residues long. The method was immunoSEQ multiplex PCR; TCRdb's version includes in-frame clones alone and lacks a portion of them. The table lists 130,000 or so clones, 89% of them singletons, with over 1.5% in the top ten. Whole-study results and caveats: Out of the top 100 tumor clones, a median roughly 52 were seen in adjacent lung.

This TCR was sampled from a female donor of 60 years or more with stage I lung adenocarcinoma. The chain combines TRBV7-3 with TRBJ2-5, with D possibly matching TRBD1 (7 bases). Sequenced here: peripheral blood, sampled before any cancer treatment. As DNA, the CDR3 is TGTGCCAGCAGCTCCGACAGGGCGGGGGAGACCCAGTACTTC. Protein product: CASSSDRAGETQYF.